This T cell receptor beta chain stems from a study of CD4+ T cells in melanoma. TCRdb's copy holds only in-frame clones and misses some; the assay was immunoSEQ multiplex PCR. The sample shows fewer than 15,000 clones, 65% to 85% of them seen only once. This clone was counted only a few times. Trimming stripped 3 bases from V and 0 bases from J, with 6 bases between. The CDR3 covers 14 residues. CDR1 and CDR2 (germline): SGHVS, FQNEAQ. Sequencing input: cells from a culture (not recorded whether cultured in vitro). The receptor was isolated from a human donor with melanoma. The V gene is TRBV7-8, the J gene TRBJ1-5; D not certain. The CDR3 reads CASSFRGSNQPQHF. CDR3 nucleotide sequence: TGTGCCAGCAGCTTTCGGGGTAGCAATCAGCCCCAGCATTTT.